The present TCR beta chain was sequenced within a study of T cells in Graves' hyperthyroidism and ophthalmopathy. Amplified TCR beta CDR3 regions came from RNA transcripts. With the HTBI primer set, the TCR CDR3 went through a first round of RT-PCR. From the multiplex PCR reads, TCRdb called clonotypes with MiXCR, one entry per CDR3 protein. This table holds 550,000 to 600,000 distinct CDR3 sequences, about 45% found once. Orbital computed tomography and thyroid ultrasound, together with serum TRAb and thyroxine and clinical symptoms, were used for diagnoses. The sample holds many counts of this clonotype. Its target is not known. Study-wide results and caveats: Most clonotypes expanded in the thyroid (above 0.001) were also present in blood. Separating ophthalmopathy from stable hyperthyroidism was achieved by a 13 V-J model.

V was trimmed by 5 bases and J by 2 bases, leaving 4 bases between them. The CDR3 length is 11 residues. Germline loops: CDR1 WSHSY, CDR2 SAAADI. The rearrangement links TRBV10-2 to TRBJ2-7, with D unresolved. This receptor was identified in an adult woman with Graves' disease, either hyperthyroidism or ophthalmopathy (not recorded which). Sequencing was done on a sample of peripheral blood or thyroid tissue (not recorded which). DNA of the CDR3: TGCGCCAGCAGTCGCGCCTACGAGCAGTACTTC. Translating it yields CASSRAYEQYF.